The 19 T cell receptor beta chains listed next were all sequenced from one sample in a study of control samples from healthy donors and cancer patients. Libraries were prepared by immunoSEQ multiplex PCR; TCRdb keeps only in-frame clonotypes and omits some of them. The data contain fewer than 45,000 clones, 75% to 95% of them singletons. The sequencing input was PBMCs. The receptors were gathered from a middle-aged woman with head and neck cancer.

The rearrangement links TRBV7-8 to TRBJ2-5; 7 positions match TRBD2. CDR3 length: 16 amino acids. The J segment lost 5 bases and the V segment lost 3 bases, leaving 12 bases of the junction unmatched. The germline V gene has CDR1 SGHVS and CDR2 FQNEAQ. The CDR3, as DNA: TGTGCCAGCAGCTTCAGGACTAGGCCCCCCGGGGAGACCCAGTACTTC. Translating gives CASSFRTRPPGETQYF.

The rearrangement uses TRBV5-1 and TRBJ2-2; 12 nucleotides line up with TRBD2. Germline CDR1 SGHRS, CDR2 YFSETQ. V shed 4 bases and J 6 bases; nucleotides not matched to a gene: 7. The CDR3 runs 16 residues. Written as DNA, the CDR3 is TGCGCCAGCAGCCGAGAACTAGCGGGAGGTTCCGGGGAGCTGTTTTTT. Amino acid sequence: CASSRELAGGSGELFF.

The chain joins TRBV7-9 to TRBJ1-1, with 7 bases matching TRBD1. The J segment lost 3 bases and the V segment lost 6 bases, leaving 7 bases of the junction unmatched. From germline, CDR1 is SEHNR and CDR2 FQNEAQ (reference sequence). The CDR3 extends over 14 amino acids. The DNA for the CDR3 is TGTGCCAGCAGGGTGAGACAGGGTGACACTGAAGCTTTCTTT. Translated: CASRVRQGDTEAFF.

This chain connects TRBV28 to TRBJ2-7, with a tentative D call TRBD2 (7 bases). V was trimmed by 3 bases and J by 7 bases, leaving 13 bases between them. There are 13 residues in the CDR3. Per germline, CDR1 MDHEN and CDR2 SYDVKM. CDR3: CASSFGGAREQYF. In DNA form, the CDR3 reads TGTGCCAGCAGTTTTGGGGGGGCGAGGGAGCAGTACTTC.

The genes are TRBV5-1 and TRBJ1-1, with 9 bases that match TRBD1. V shed 4 bases, J shed 0 bases, and the junction held 7 bases outside the gene matches. This CDR3 is 16 amino acids long. CDR1 is SGHRS, CDR2 YFSETQ, per germline. The CDR3 DNA reads TGCGCCAGCAGCCCCGGGACAGGGCTCCTGAACACTGAAGCTTTCTTT. Encoded protein: CASSPGTGLLNTEAFF.

V and J are TRBV18 and TRBJ1-3; D uncertain. Germline V gives CDR1 KGHSH, CDR2 LQKENI. This CDR3 comprises 20 residues. V lost 1 base and J 0 bases, leaving 22 bases between the germline ends. CDR3 sequence (DNA): TGTGCCAGCTCACCACGACGATTTCCGGCCCGTGGGGTCTCTGGAAACACCATATATTTT. Translating gives CASSPRRFPARGVSGNTIYF.

The rearrangement uses TRBV28 and TRBJ1-4, with 9 bases matching TRBD1. Trimming removed 5 bases from V and 8 bases from J; junction bases left unmatched: 9. The CDR3 is 15 residues long. Germline V gene sequence: CDR1 MDHEN, CDR2 SYDVKM. The CDR3 loop reads CASSLPGTGNEKLFF. CDR3 DNA sequence: TGTGCCAGCAGTCTCCCCGGGACAGGGAACGAAAAACTGTTTTTT.

V gene TRBV6-5 combines with J gene TRBJ2-7; 8 nucleotides agree with TRBD2. The CDR3 consists of 15 residues. The germline V gene encodes CDR1 MNHEY and CDR2 SVGAGI. Trimming at V came to 7 bases and at J to 3 bases, leaving 11 bases not matched to a gene. The CDR3 DNA follows: TGTGCCAGCACCGGGGGGCTAGCGGGCCGCTACGAGCAGTACTTC. This codes for CASTGGLAGRYEQYF.

The chain has TRBV18 and TRBJ2-1; 12 nucleotides align to TRBD2. Unmatched junction bases numbered 2, after V lost 3 bases and J lost 2 bases. The CDR3 totals 16 residues. The V gene's germline CDR1 is KGHSH and CDR2 LQKENI. CDR3 loop: CASSPTSGGTYNEQFF. The CDR3 coding sequence is TGTGCCAGCTCACCTACTAGCGGGGGGACCTACAATGAGCAGTTCTTC. The full variable domain, rest sourced from reference TRBV18 and TRBJ2-1, is NAGVMQNPRHLVRRRGQEARLRCSPMKGHSHVYWYRQLPEEGLKFMVYLQKENIIDESGMPKERFSAEFPKEGPSILRIQQVVRGDSAAYFCASSPTSGGTYNEQFFGPGTRLTVL.

The rearrangement joins TRBV24-1 to TRBJ2-2; no clear D. CDR1 is KGHDR, CDR2 SFDVKD, per germline. V was shortened by 3 bases and J by 7 bases, with 8 bases between the two germline ends. This CDR3 is built from 13 residues. Here the CDR3 reads CATSDRAGGELFF. CDR3 coding DNA: TGTGCCACCAGTGATCGGGCCGGCGGGGAGCTGTTTTTT.

The chain couples TRBV3-1 (or the pseudogene TRBV3-2) to TRBJ1-6; D gene ambiguous. V shed 8 bases and J shed 5 bases, with 4 bases lying between them. Germline assignment: CDR1 LGHDT and CDR2 YNNKEL (reference sequence). This CDR3 has 11 amino acids. The CDR3 region is CASGDNSPLHF. CDR3 coding DNA: TGTGCCAGCGGGGATAATTCACCCCTCCACTTT.

This sequence joins TRBV6-1 and TRBJ1-3; D is unresolved. The CDR3 loop spans 15 amino acids. The V gene lost 3 bases and the J gene lost 1 base, with 10 bases spanning the gap. Germline lookup yields CDR1 MNHNS and CDR2 SASEGT. CDR3 nucleotides: TGTGCCAGCAGTGACGGTGAGGGATCTGGAAACACCATATATTTT. Protein sequence: CASSDGEGSGNTIYF.

V gene TRBV30 combines with J gene TRBJ1-5; D may be TRBD1 (6 bases). The CDR3 is 13 residues long. V shed 6 bases and J shed 4 bases, with 13 bases lying between them. Germline CDR1 and CDR2: GTSNPN and SVGIG (reference sequence). DNA for the CDR3: TGTGCCTGTGACGGACAGCCAAATCAGCCCCAGCATTTT. This encodes CACDGQPNQPQHF.

The chain links TRBV6-5 to TRBJ2-7, with a possible D match to TRBD1 (6 bases). The V end lost 7 bases, the J end lost 4 bases, and 17 bases lay between the germline ends. This CDR3 has 14 amino acids. Germline V CDR1 and CDR2: MNHEY, SVGAGI. DNA for the CDR3: TGTGCCAGCACCCGCGGGCAGGGGTCGTACGAGCAGTACTTC. Protein product: CASTRGQGSYEQYF.

The chain uses TRBV5-1 and TRBJ1-2; tentative D call: TRBD1 (5 bases). The germline gives CDR1 SGHRS, CDR2 YFSETQ. The CDR3 sequence is 15 residues long. V was cut by 0 bases and J by 4 bases, with 13 bases left in between. The CDR3 spells CASSLEPQRGYGYTF. The CDR3 DNA sequence: TGCGCCAGCAGCTTGGAGCCCCAAAGGGGCTATGGCTACACCTTC.

The gene calls are TRBV6-5 and TRBJ2-5; D is perhaps TRBD2 (6 bases). The length of the CDR3 is 14 residues. V was clipped by 4 bases and J by 7 bases, with 16 bases between them. From germline, CDR1 is MNHEY and CDR2 SVGAGI. CDR3 DNA sequence: TGTGCCAGCAGTTCCCTGGGGACTTCGGCGACCCAGTACTTC. The encoded protein is CASSSLGTSATQYF.

V is TRBV4-1 and J is TRBJ1-2; perhaps TRBD1 as D (5 bases). The germline V gene encodes CDR1 MGHRA and CDR2 YSYEKL. V was trimmed by 1 base and J by 8 bases, leaving 17 bases between them. CDR3 length: 15 amino acids. The CDR3 DNA follows: TGCGCCAGCAGCCAAGTCGCAGGGCAGGCTCGGGGCTACACCTTC. Translation gives CASSQVAGQARGYTF.

The chain employs TRBV19 and TRBJ1-5, with D possibly matching TRBD1 (6 bases). The length of the CDR3 is 15 residues. Germline assignment: CDR1 LNHDA and CDR2 SQIVND (reference sequence). Between the trimmed V and J ends, which lost 7 bases and 0 bases, there was a span of 13 bases. The DNA of the CDR3 is TGTGCCAGTAATAGGGGGGGTTATAGCAATCAGCCCCAGCATTTT. Residues: CASNRGGYSNQPQHF.

The J gene is TRBJ1-3, the V gene TRBV7-3; D remains unclear. Germline V gives CDR1 SGHTA, CDR2 FQGTGA. V shed 4 bases and J shed 4 bases, with 5 bases lying between them. CDR3 length equals 12 residues. This CDR3 is CASSSGGNTIYF. As DNA, the CDR3 is TGTGCCAGCAGCTCGGGGGGAAACACCATATATTTT.